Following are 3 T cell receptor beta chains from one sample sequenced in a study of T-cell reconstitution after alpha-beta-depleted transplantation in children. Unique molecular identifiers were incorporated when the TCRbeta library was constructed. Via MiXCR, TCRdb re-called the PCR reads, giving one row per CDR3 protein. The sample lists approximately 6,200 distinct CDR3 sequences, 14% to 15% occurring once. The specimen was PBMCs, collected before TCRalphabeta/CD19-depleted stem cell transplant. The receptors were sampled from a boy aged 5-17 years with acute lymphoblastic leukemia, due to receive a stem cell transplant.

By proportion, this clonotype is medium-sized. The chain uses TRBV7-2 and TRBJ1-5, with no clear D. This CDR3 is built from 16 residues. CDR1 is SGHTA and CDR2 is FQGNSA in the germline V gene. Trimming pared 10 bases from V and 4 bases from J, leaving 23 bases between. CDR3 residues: CATPLGNTLFNQPQHF. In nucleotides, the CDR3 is TGTGCCACCCCCCTGGGGAACACACTCTTTAATCAGCCCCAGCATTTT. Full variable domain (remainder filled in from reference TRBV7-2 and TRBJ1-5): GAGVSQSPSNKVTEKGKDVELRCDPISGHTALYWYRQSLGQGLEFLIYFQGNSAPDKSGLPSDRFSAERTGGSVSTLTIQRTQQEDSAVYLCATPLGNTLFNQPQHFGDGTRLSIL.

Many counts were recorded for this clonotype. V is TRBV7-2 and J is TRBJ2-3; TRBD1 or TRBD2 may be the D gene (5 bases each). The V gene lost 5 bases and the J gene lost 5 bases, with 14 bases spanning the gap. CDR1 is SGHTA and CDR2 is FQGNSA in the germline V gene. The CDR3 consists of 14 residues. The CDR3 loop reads CASSLGRYRDTQYF. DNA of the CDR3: TGTGCCAGCAGCCTGGGACGATACCGAGATACGCAGTATTTT.

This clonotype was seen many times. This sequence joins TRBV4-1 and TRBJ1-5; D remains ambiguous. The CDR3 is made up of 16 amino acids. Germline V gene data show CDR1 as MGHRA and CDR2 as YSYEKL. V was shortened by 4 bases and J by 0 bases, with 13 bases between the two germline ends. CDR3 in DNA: TGCGCCAGCAGCCCGAGGGCGGCGTATAGCAATCAGCCCCAGCATTTT. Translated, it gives CASSPRAAYSNQPQHF.